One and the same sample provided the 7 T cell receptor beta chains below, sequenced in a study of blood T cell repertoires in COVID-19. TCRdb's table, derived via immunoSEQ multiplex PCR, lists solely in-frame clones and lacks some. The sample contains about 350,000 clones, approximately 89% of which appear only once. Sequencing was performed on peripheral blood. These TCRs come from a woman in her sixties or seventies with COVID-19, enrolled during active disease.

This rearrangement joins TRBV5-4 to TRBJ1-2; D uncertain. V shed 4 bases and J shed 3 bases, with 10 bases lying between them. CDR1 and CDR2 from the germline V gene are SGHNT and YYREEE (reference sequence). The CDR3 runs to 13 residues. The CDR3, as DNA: TGTGCCAGCAGCCGGGGTACGGACTATGGCTACACCTTC. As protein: CASSRGTDYGYTF.

CDR3 bases: TGCGCCAGCAGCCCGTCCAGGGGGCTCGACACTGAAGCTTTCTTT. It translates to CASSPSRGLDTEAFF. This chain links TRBV4-1 with TRBJ1-1, with 8 bases matching TRBD1. There are 15 residues in the CDR3. The germline V gene has CDR1 MGHRA and CDR2 YSYEKL. With 4 bases clipped from V and 3 bases from J, the junction kept 7 bases outside the gene matches.

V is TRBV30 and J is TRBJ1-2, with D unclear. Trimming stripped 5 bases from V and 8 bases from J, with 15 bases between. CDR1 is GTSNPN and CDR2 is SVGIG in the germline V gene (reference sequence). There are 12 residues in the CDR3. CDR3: CAWGTGRGGYTF. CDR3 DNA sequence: TGTGCCTGGGGAACGGGGAGAGGAGGCTACACCTTC.

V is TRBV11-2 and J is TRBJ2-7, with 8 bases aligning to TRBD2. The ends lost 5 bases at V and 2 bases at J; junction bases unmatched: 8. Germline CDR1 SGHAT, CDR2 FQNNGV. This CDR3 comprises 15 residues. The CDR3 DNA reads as TGTGCCAGCAGCCGGGGGGGGGCGGTCCCCTACGAGCAGTACTTC. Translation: CASSRGGAVPYEQYF.

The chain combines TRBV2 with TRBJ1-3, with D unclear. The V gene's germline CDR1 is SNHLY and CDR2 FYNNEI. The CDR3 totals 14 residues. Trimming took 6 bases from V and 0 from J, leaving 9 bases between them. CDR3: CASRNSYSGNTIYF. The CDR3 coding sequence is TGTGCCAGCAGAAACAGTTACTCTGGAAACACCATATATTTT.

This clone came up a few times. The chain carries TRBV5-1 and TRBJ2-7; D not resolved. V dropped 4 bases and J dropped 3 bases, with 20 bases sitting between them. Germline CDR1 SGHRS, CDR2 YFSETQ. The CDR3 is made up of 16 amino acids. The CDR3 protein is CASSPRVSRSFYEQYF. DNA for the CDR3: TGCGCCAGCAGCCCCCGAGTATCCAGGTCCTTCTACGAGCAGTACTTC. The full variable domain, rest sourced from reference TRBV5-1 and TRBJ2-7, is KAGVTQTPRYLIKTRGQQVTLSCSPISGHRSVSWYQQTPGQGLQFLFEYFSETQRNKGNFPGRFSGRQFSNSRSEMNVSTLELGDSALYLCASSPRVSRSFYEQYFGPGTRLTVT.

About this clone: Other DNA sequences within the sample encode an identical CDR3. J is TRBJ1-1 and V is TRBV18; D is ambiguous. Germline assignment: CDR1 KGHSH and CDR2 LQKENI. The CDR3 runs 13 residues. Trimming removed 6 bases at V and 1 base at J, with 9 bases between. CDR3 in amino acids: CASSPGPNTEAFF. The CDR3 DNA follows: TGTGCCAGCTCTCCGGGTCCGAACACTGAAGCTTTCTTT.